Sequencing of this T cell receptor beta chain was carried out in a study of blood T cell repertoires in COVID-19. The CDR3 spans 17 residues. Looked up from germline, CDR1 is SNHLY and CDR2 is FYNNEI. The V and J ends lost 3 bases and 9 bases, in that order; junction bases with no gene match: 14. TCRdb keeps only in-frame clones here, not all; method: immunoSEQ multiplex PCR. The sample lists 70,000 to 100,000 clones, around nine tenths occurring once. The sample consisted of peripheral blood. J is TRBJ1-6 and V is TRBV2; 7 bases line up with TRBD1. The clonotype comes from a woman aged 60 to 75 with COVID-19, enrolled during active disease. This CDR3 is CASSDMKGARVSSPLHF. The CDR3, as DNA: TGTGCCAGCAGTGATATGAAGGGGGCGAGGGTTAGTTCACCCCTCCACTTT.